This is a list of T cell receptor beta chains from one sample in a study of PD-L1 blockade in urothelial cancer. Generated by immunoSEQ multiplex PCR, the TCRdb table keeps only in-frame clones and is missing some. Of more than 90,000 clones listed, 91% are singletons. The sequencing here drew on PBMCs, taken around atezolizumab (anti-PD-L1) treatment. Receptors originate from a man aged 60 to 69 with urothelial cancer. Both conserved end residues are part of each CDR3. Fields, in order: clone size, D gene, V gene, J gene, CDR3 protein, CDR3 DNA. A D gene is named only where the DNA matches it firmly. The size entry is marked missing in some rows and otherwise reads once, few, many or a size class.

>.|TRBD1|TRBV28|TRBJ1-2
CASGGGTGPGTGGYTF
TGTGCCAGCGGGGGGGGGACAGGGCCGGGGACGGGAGGCTACACCTTC
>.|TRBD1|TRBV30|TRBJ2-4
CAWSALRTGHIQYF
TGTGCCTGGAGTGCCCTACGGACAGGGCACATTCAGTACTTC
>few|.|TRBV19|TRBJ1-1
CASSMARGPMNTEAFF
TGTGCCAGTAGTATGGCCAGGGGCCCAATGAACACTGAAGCTTTCTTT
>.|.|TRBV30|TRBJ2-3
CAWGAGLTDTQYF
TGTGCCTGGGGCGCCGGACTCACAGATACGCAGTATTTT
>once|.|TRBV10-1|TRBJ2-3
CASSEDLTDTQYF
TGCGCCAGCAGTGAGGACTTAACAGATACGCAGTATTTT
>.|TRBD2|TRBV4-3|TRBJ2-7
CASSQEGLAVPGEQYF
TGCGCCAGCAGCCAAGAAGGACTAGCGGTTCCGGGGGAGCAGTACTTC
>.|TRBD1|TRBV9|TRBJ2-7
CASSRTGGEQYF
TGTGCCAGCAGCCGCACAGGGGGCGAGCAGTACTTC
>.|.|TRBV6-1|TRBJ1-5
CASGPTGPQHF
TGTGCCAGCGGACCCACAGGGCCCCAGCATTTT
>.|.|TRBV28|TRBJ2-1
CASKATSGYNNEQFF
TGTGCCAGCAAAGCTACGAGCGGGTATAACAATGAGCAGTTCTTC
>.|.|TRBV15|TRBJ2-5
CATSRTGTSVETQYF
TGTGCCACCAGCAGAACAGGGACATCGGTCGAGACCCAGTACTTC
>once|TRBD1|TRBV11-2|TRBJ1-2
CASSSTGPYGYTF
TGTGCCAGCAGCTCGACAGGGCCCTATGGCTACACCTTC
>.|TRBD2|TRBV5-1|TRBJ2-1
CASSFSGRTDEQFF
TGCGCCAGCAGCTTTAGCGGGAGAACCGATGAGCAGTTCTTC
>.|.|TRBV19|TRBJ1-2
CASSIGTVSYGYTF
TGTGCCAGTAGTATAGGGACAGTCTCCTATGGCTACACCTTC
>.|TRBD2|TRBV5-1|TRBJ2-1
CASSIETGGVYNEQFF
TGCGCCAGCAGCATCGAAACGGGGGGGGTCTACAATGAGCAGTTCTTC
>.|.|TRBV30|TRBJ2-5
CAWNPGGHQETQYF
TGTGCCTGGAATCCCGGGGGGCACCAAGAGACCCAGTACTTC
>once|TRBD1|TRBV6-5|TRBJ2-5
CASSYRETGAAETQYF
TGTGCCAGCAGTTACCGAGAGACAGGGGCGGCAGAGACCCAGTACTTC
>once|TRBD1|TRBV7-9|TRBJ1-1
CASSPWDRSEAFF
TGTGCCAGCAGCCCTTGGGACAGGAGTGAAGCTTTCTTT
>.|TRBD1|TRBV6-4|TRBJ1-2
CASRGQGVSGYTF
TGTGCCAGCAGGGGACAGGGGGTGTCTGGCTACACCTTC
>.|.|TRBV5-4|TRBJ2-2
CASSLVTGNGELFF
TGTGCCAGCAGCTTGGTTACAGGCAACGGGGAGCTGTTTTTT
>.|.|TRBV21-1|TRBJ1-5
CASRRTGYSNQPQHF
TGTGCCAGCAGACGAACAGGGTATAGCAATCAGCCCCAGCATTTT
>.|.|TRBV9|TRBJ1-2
CASSVDTMGLDYGYTF
TGTGCCAGCAGCGTTGATACGATGGGCCTGGACTATGGCTACACCTTC
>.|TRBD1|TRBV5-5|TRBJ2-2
CASGPRQGNTGELFF
TGTGCCAGCGGGCCTAGACAGGGGAACACCGGGGAGCTGTTTTTT
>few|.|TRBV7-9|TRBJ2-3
CASSPRDKPTQYF
TGTGCCAGCAGCCCAAGAGACAAACCTACGCAGTATTTT